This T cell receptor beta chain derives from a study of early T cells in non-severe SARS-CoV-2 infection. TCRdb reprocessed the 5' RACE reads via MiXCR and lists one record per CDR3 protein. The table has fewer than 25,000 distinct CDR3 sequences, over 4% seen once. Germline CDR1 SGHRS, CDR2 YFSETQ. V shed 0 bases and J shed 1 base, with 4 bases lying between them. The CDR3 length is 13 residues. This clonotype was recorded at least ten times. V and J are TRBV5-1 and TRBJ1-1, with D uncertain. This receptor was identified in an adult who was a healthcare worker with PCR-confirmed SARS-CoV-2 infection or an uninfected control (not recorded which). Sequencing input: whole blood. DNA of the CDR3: TGCGCCAGCAGCTTGGGGGGGAACACTGAAGCTTTCTTT. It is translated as CASSLGGNTEAFF.